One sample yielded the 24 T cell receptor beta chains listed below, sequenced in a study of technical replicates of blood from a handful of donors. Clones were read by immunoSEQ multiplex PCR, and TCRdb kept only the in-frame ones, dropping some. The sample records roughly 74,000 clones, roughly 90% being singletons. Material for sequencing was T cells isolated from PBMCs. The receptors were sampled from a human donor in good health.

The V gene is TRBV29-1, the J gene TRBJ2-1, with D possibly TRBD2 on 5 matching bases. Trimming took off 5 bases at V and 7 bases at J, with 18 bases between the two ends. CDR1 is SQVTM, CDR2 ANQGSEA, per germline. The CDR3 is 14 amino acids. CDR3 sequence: CSVSPGLGGNEQFF. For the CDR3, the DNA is TGCAGCGTTTCTCCCGGGCTAGGAGGAAATGAGCAGTTCTTC.

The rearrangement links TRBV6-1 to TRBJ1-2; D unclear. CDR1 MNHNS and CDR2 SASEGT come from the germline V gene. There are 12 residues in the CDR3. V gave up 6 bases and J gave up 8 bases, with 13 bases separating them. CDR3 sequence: CASSELGRGYTF. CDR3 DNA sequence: TGTGCCAGCAGCGAACTGGGCCGCGGCTACACCTTC.

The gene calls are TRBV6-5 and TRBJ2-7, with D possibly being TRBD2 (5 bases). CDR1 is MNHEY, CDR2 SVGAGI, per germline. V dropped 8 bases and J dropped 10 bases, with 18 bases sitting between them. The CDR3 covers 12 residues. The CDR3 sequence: CASSRTAGVQYF. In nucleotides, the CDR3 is TGTGCCAGCTCCAGAACGGCCGGGGTACAGTACTTC.

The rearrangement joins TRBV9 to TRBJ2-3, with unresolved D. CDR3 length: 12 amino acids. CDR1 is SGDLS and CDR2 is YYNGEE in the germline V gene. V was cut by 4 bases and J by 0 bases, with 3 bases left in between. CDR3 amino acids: CASSSSTDTQYF. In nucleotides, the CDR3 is TGTGCCAGCAGCTCGAGCACAGATACGCAGTATTTT.

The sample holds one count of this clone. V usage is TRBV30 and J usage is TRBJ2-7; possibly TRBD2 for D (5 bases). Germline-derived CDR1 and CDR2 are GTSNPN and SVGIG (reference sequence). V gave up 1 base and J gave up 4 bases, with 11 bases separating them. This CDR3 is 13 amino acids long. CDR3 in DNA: TGTGCCTGGAGTGGGTGGGAGAAATACGAGCAGTACTTC. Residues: CAWSGWEKYEQYF.

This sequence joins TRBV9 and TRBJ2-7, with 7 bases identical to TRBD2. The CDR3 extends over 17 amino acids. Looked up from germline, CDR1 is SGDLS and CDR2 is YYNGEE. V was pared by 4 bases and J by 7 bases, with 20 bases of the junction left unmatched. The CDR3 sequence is CASSPEGSGEGLGEQYF. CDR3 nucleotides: TGTGCCAGCAGCCCCGAAGGGTCCGGGGAGGGCCTAGGGGAGCAGTACTTC.

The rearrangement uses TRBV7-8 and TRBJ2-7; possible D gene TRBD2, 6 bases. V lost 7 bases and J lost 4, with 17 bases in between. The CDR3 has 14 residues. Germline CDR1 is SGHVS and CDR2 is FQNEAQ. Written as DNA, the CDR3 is TGTGCCAGCACATGGAGGGGTCAGGAGTACGAGCAGTACTTC. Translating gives CASTWRGQEYEQYF.

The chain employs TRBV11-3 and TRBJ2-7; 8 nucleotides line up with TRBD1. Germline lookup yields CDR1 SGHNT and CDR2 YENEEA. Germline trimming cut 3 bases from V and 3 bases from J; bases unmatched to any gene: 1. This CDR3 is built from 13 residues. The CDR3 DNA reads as TGTGCCAGCAGCTTTACAGGGGGCTACGAGCAGTACTTC. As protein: CASSFTGGYEQYF.

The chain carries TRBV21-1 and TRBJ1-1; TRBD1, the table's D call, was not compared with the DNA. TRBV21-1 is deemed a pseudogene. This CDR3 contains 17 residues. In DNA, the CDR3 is TGTGCCAGCAGCAAAGAGACAGTGTCAATCAGAGTGACTGAAGCTTTCTTT. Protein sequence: CASSKETVSIRVTEAFF.

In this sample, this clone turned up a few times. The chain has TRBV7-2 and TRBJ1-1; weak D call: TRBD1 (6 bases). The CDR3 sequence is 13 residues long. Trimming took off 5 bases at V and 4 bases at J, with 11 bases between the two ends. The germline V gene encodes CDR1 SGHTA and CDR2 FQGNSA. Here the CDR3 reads CASSQQGRTEAFF. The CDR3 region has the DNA TGTGCCAGCAGCCAACAGGGCCGCACTGAAGCTTTCTTT.

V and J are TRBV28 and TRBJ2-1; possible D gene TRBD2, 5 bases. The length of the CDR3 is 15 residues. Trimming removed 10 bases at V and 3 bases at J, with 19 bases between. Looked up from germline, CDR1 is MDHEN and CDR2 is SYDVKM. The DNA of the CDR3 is TGTGCCATCGACCACCCGGGGAGAGGCTACAATGAGCAGTTCTTC. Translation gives CAIDHPGRGYNEQFF.

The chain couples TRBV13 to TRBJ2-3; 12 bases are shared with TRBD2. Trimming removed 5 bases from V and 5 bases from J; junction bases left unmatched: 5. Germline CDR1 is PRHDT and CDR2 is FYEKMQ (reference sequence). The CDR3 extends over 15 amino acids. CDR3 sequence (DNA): TGTGCCAGCAGCGATGGACTAGCGGGACGAGATACGCAGTATTTT. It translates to CASSDGLAGRDTQYF.

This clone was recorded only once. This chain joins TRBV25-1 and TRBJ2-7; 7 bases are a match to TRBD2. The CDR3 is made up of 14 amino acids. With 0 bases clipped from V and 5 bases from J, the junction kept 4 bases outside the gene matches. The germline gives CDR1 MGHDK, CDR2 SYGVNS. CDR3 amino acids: CASSEYETSHEQYF. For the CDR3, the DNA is TGTGCCAGCAGTGAATACGAGACTAGCCACGAGCAGTACTTC.

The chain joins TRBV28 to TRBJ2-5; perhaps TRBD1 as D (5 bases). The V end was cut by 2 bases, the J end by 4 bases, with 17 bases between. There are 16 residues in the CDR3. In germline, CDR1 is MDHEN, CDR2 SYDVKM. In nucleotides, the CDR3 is TGTGCCAGCAGTTTAACGGTAGTGGGTCAGGGAGAGACCCAGTACTTC. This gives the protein CASSLTVVGQGETQYF. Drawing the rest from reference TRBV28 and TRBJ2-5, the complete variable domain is DVKVTQSSRYLVKRTGEKVFLECVQDMDHENMFWYRQDPGLGLRLIYFSYDVKMKEKGDIPEGYSVSREKKERFSLILESASTNQTSMYLCASSLTVVGQGETQYFGPGTRLLVL.

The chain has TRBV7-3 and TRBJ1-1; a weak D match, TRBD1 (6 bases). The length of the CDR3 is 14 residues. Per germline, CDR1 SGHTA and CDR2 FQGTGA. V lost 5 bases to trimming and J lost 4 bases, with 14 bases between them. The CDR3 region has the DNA TGTGCCAGCAGCCTACAGGGTTGGGGCACTGAAGCTTTCTTT. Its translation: CASSLQGWGTEAFF.

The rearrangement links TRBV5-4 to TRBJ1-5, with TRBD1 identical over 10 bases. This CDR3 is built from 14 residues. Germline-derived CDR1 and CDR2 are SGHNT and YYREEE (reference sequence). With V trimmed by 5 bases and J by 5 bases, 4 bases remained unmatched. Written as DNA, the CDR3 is TGTGCCAGCAGTTCTGACAGGGGGCATCAGCCCCAGCATTTT. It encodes CASSSDRGHQPQHF.

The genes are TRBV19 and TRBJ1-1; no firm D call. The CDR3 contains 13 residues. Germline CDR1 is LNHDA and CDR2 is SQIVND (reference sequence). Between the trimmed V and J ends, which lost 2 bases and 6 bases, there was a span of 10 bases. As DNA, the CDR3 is TGTGCCAGTAGTATAACGGGAGGGCCTGAAGCTTTCTTT. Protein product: CASSITGGPEAFF.

The DNA of the CDR3 is TGTGCCAGCAGTTACTTAGGTCTGAGCGGTACGCAGTATTTT. Residues: CASSYLGLSGTQYF. The rearrangement uses TRBV6-5 and TRBJ2-3; possibly TRBD2 for D (5 bases). The CDR3 consists of 14 residues. Germline V CDR1 and CDR2: MNHEY, SVGAGI. The V end was cut by 1 base, the J end by 8 bases, with 13 bases between.

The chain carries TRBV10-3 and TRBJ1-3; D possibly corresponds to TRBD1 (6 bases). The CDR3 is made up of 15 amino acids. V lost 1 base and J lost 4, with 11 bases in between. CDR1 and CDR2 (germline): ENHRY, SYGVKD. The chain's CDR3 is CAISEFSGVGNTIYF. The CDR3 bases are TGTGCCATCAGTGAGTTTTCAGGGGTCGGAAACACCATATATTTT.

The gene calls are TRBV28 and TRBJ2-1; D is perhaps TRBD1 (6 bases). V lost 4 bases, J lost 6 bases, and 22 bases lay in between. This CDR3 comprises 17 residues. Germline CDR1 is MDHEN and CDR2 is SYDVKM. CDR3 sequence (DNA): TGTGCCAGCAGTTCCCCCTTCAGGGGCATAGAACGCAATGAGCAGTTCTTC. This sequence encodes CASSSPFRGIERNEQFF.

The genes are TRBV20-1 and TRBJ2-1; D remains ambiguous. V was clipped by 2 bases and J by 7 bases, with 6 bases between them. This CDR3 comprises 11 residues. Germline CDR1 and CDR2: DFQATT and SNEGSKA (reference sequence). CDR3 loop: CSARILNEQFF. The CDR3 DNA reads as TGCAGTGCTAGAATCCTAAATGAGCAGTTCTTC.

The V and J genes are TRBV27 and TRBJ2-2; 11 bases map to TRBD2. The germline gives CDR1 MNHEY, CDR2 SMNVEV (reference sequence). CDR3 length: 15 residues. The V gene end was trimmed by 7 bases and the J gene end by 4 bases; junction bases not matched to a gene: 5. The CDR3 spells CASTTGTSGTGELFF. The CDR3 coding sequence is TGTGCCAGCACCACCGGGACTAGCGGCACCGGGGAGCTGTTTTTT.

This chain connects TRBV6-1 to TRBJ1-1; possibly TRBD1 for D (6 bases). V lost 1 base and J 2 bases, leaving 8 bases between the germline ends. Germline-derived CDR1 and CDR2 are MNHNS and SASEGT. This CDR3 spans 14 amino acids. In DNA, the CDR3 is TGTGCCAGCAGTGAAGGGACAGATAACACTGAAGCTTTCTTT. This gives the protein CASSEGTDNTEAFF.

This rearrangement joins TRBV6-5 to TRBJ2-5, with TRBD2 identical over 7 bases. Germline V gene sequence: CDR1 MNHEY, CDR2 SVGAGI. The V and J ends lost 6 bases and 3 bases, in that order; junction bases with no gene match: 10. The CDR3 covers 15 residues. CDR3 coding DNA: TGTGCCAGCAGCCGCGGGGCAGGGAGGGAAGAGACCCAGTACTTC. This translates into CASSRGAGREETQYF.